Following are 9 T cell receptor beta chains from one sample sequenced in a study of T-cell memory formation after mild COVID-19. TCRdb itself ran the 5' RACE reads through MiXCR, one entry per CDR3 protein. The table includes about 540,000 distinct CDR3 sequences, around 21% detected once. Source material: PBMCs or a T cell subset sorted from them (not recorded which). These receptors all stem from an adult woman who had mild COVID-19 (a few samples of this study predate the infection). Cell type and time point are not known.

This clonotype was recorded a few times. The chain combines TRBV19 with TRBJ1-2, with D maybe TRBD1 (6 bases). Trimming left V 1 base short and J 2 bases short, with 14 bases between. The CDR3 has 16 amino acids. Looked up from germline, CDR1 is LNHDA and CDR2 is SQIVND (reference sequence). The DNA for the CDR3 is TGTGCCAGTAGTATAGTTAGGGCCAGGGGAAACTATGGCTACACCTTC. This sequence encodes CASSIVRARGNYGYTF.

CDR3 amino acids: CATSEPGLPQHF. CDR3 sequence (DNA): TGTGCCACCAGTGAGCCGGGGCTGCCCCAGCATTTT. The chain joins TRBV24-1 to TRBJ1-5; D may be TRBD1 (5 bases). The CDR3 length is 12 residues. Deletions cut 4 bases from V and 9 bases from J, with 9 bases between. Germline lookup yields CDR1 KGHDR and CDR2 SFDVKD.

The genes are TRBV7-6 and TRBJ2-5; 10 bases are a match to TRBD1. J was trimmed by 5 bases and V by 3 bases; bases with no gene match: 3. The CDR3 has 14 residues. Germline loops: CDR1 SGHVS, CDR2 FNYEAQ. CDR3 sequence: CASSFDRGRETQYF. DNA of the CDR3: TGTGCCAGCAGCTTTGACAGGGGGCGTGAGACCCAGTACTTC.

The chain recombines TRBV7-2 with TRBJ1-6, with a weak D call TRBD1 (5 bases). Germline V gene sequence: CDR1 SGHTA, CDR2 FQGNSA. The CDR3 totals 13 residues. Trimming left V 1 base short and J 9 bases short, with 7 bases between. The CDR3 loop reads CASSLGGVSPLHF. CDR3 bases: TGTGCCAGCAGCTTAGGGGGGGTTTCACCCCTCCACTTT.

This clonotype has a count of ten or more. The chain is built from TRBV5-1 and TRBJ2-7; D is undetermined. CDR1 and CDR2 (germline): SGHRS, YFSETQ. The length of the CDR3 is 14 residues. V lost 0 bases and J 4 bases, leaving 11 bases between the germline ends. The CDR3 DNA reads TGCGCCAGCAGCTTGGCGGCAGGATCATACGAGCAGTACTTC. It codes for CASSLAAGSYEQYF.

This chain connects TRBV12-3 or TRBV12-4 to TRBJ2-5; perhaps D is TRBD1 or TRBD2 (5 bases each). This CDR3 contains 15 residues. Trimming pared 4 bases from V and 1 base from J, leaving 13 bases between. DNA for the CDR3: TGTGCCAGCAGTTCGGGACGTTGGGGCCAAGAGACCCAGTACTTC. Its protein product is CASSSGRWGQETQYF.

This clonotype was found a few times. This chain connects TRBV27 to TRBJ2-1; 8 bases line up with TRBD1. The V segment lost 2 bases and the J segment 7 bases; nucleotides outside the gene matches: 7. CDR1 is MNHEY, CDR2 SMNVEV, per germline (reference sequence). The CDR3 totals 15 residues. CDR3 region: CASSLSRGRSNEQFF. For the CDR3, the DNA is TGTGCCAGCAGTTTAAGCAGGGGGCGAAGTAATGAGCAGTTCTTC.

The chain joins TRBV12-3 or TRBV12-4 to TRBJ1-5; TRBD1 might be the D (5 bases). The CDR3 is made up of 12 amino acids. Trimming shortened V by 6 bases and J by 6 bases, and 9 bases separated the two germline ends. DNA for the CDR3: TGTGCCAGCAGCGCCGGGACTCAGCCCCAGCATTTT. Its translation: CASSAGTQPQHF.

V is TRBV27 and J is TRBJ2-7; D tentatively reads TRBD1 or TRBD2 (5 bases each). The CDR3 covers 15 residues. CDR1 and CDR2 from the germline V gene are MNHEY and SMNVEV (reference sequence). V lost 5 bases and J 0 bases, leaving 14 bases between the germline ends. CDR3 bases: TGTGCCAGCAGTGTCGTACCGGGACCCTCCTACGAGCAGTACTTC. It encodes CASSVVPGPSYEQYF.